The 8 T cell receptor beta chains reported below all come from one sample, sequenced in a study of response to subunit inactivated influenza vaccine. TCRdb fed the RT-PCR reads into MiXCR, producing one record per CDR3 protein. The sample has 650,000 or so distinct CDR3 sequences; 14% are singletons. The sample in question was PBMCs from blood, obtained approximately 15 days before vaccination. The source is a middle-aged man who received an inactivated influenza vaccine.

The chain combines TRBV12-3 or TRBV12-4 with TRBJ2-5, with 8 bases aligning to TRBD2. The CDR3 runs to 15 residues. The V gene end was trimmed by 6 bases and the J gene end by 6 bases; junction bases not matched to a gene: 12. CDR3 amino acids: CASSPSGSVLQTQYF. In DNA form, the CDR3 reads TGTGCCAGCAGCCCGAGCGGGAGCGTCCTCCAGACCCAGTACTTC.

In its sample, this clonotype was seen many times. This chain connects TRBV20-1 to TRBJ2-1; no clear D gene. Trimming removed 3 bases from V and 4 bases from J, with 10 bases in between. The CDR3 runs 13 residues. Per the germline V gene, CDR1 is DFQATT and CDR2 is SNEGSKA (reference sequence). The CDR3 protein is CSASPGSYNEQFF. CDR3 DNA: TGCAGTGCTAGTCCCGGGTCTTACAATGAGCAGTTCTTC.

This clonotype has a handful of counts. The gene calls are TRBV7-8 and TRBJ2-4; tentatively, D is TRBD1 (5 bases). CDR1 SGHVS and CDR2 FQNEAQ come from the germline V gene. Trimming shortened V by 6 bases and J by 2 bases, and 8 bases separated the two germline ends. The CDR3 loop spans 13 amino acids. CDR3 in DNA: TGTGCCAGCAGTAAGGGGACCAAAAACATTCAGTACTTC. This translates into CASSKGTKNIQYF. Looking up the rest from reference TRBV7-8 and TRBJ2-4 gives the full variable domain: GAGVSQSPRYKVAKRGQDVALRCDPISGHVSLFWYQQALGQGPEFLTYFQNEAQLDKSGLPSDRFFAERPEGSVSTLKIQRTQQEDSAVYLCASSKGTKNIQYFGAGTRLSVL.

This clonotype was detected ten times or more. For the CDR3, the DNA is TGCAGTGCTAGACAGGGAGGGAAAGAGACCCAGTACTTC. It encodes CSARQGGKETQYF. V and J are TRBV20-1 and TRBJ2-5; 7 nucleotides align to TRBD2. V lost 2 bases to trimming and J lost 3 bases; unmatched junction nucleotides: 3. CDR3 length equals 13 residues. The germline gives CDR1 DFQATT, CDR2 SNEGSKA (reference sequence).

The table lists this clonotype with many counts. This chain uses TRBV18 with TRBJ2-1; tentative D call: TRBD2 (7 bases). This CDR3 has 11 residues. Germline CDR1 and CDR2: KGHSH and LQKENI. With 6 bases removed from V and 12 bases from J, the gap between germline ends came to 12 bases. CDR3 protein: CASSPGEGQFF. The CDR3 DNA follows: TGTGCCAGCTCCCCAGGGGAGGGGCAGTTCTTC.

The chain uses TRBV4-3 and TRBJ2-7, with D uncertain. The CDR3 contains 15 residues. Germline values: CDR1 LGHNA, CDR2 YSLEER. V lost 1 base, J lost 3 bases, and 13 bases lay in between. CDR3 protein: CASSQVHQGNYEQYF. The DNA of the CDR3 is TGCGCCAGCAGCCAAGTACACCAAGGGAACTACGAGCAGTACTTC.

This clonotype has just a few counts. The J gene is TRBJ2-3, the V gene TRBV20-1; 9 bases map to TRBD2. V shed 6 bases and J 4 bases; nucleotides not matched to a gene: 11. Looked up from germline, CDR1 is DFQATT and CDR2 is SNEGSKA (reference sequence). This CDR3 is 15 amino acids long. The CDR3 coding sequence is TGCAGTGCCAGTCCGGAAAGCGGGGGGTCAGATACGCAGTATTTT. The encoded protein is CSASPESGGSDTQYF.

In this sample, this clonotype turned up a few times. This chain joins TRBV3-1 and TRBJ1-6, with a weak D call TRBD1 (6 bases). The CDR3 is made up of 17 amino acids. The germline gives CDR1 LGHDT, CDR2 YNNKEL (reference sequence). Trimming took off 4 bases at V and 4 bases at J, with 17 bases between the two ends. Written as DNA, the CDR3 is TGTGCCAGCAGCCGCGACAGGTTGCCAATATATAATTCACCCCTCCACTTT. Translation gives CASSRDRLPIYNSPLHF.